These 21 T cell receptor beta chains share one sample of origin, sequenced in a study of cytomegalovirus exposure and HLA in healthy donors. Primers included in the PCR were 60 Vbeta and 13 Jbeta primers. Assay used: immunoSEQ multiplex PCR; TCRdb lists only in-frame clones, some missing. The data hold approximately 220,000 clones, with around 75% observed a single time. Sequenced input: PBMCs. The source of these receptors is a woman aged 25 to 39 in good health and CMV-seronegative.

In nucleotides, the CDR3 is TGTGCCAGCAGTTTATCCCCTCAAGGGGGCCCAAACACTGAAGCTTTCTTT. As protein: CASSLSPQGGPNTEAFF. The chain combines TRBV28 with TRBJ1-1, with 7 bases matching TRBD1. J was trimmed by 2 bases and V by 1 base; bases with no gene match: 10. This CDR3 has 17 amino acids. Per the germline V gene, CDR1 is MDHEN and CDR2 is SYDVKM.

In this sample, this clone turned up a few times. CDR3 protein: CASSQVSGGPQYF. The CDR3 region has the DNA TGCGCCAGCAGCCAAGTTTCGGGTGGCCCGCAGTATTTT. The chain combines TRBV4-1 with TRBJ2-3; D gene unclear. The germline V gene encodes CDR1 MGHRA and CDR2 YSYEKL. Trimming removed 1 base from V and 10 bases from J, with 12 bases in between. The CDR3 runs to 13 residues.

CDR3 loop: CASSVLNRGNSYNEQFF. The CDR3 DNA reads as TGTGCCAGCAGCGTCTTGAATCGGGGGAACTCCTACAATGAGCAGTTCTTC. The V call is TRBV9, the J call TRBJ2-1, with a tentative D call TRBD2 (6 bases). Germline V CDR1 and CDR2: SGDLS, YYNGEE. The CDR3 is made up of 17 amino acids. V was clipped by 2 bases and J by 0 bases, with 15 bases between them.

CDR3: CASSRTSGGYYEQYF. CDR3 DNA: TGTGCCAGCAGCCGGACTAGCGGGGGATACTACGAGCAGTACTTC. The chain employs TRBV7-9 and TRBJ2-7; 13 nucleotides line up with TRBD2. The CDR3 runs to 15 residues. V dropped 5 bases and J dropped 3; count of bases not matched to a gene: 4. Per the germline V gene, CDR1 is SEHNR and CDR2 is FQNEAQ (reference sequence).

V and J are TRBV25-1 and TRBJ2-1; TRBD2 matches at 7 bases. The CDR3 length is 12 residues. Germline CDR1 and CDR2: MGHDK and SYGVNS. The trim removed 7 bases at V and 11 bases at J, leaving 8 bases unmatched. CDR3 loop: CASIAWEGKQFF. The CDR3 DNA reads TGTGCCAGCATCGCATGGGAGGGAAAGCAGTTCTTC.

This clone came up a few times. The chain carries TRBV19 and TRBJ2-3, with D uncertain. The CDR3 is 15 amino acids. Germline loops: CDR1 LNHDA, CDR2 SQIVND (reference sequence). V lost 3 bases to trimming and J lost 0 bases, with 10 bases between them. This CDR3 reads CASSISRSSTDTQYF. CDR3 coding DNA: TGTGCCAGTAGTATTTCTAGATCTAGCACAGATACGCAGTATTTT.

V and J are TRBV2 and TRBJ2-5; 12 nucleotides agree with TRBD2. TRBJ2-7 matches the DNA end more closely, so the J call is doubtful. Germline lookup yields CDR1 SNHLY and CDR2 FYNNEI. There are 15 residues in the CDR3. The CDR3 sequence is CASSESLAGGSEQYF. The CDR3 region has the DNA TGTGCCAGCAGTGAGTCTCTAGCGGGAGGGAGCGAGCAGTACTTC.

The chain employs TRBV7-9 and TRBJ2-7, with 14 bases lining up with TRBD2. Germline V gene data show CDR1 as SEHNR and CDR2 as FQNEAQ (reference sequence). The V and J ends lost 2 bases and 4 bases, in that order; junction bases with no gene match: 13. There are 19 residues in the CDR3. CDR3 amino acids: CASSLPSGLAGATAYEQYF. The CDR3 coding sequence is TGTGCCAGCAGCTTACCATCGGGACTAGCGGGGGCGACGGCTTACGAGCAGTACTTC.

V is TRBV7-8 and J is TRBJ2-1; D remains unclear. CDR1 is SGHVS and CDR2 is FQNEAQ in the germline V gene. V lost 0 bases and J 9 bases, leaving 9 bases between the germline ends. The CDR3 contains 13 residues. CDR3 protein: CASSLALVPEQFF. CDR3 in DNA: TGTGCCAGCAGCTTAGCCCTAGTCCCTGAGCAGTTCTTC. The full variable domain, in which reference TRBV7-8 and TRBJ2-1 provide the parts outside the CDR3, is GAGVSQSPRYKVAKRGQDVALRCDPISGHVSLFWYQQALGQGPEFLTYFQNEAQLDKSGLPSDRFFAERPEGSVSTLKIQRTQQEDSAVYLCASSLALVPEQFFGPGTRLTVL.

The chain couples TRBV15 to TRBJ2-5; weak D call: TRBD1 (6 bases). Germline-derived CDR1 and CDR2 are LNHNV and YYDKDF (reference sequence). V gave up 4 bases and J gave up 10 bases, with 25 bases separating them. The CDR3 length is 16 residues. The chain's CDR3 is CATSTPDSEGGIGQYF. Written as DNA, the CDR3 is TGTGCCACCAGCACCCCGGACAGTGAAGGAGGTATAGGCCAGTACTTC.

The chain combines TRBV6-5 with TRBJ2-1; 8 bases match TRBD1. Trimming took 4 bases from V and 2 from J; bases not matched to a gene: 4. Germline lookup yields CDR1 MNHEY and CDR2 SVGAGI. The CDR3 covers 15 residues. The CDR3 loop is CASSSQGAAYNEQFF. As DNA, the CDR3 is TGTGCCAGCAGTTCTCAGGGGGCCGCCTACAATGAGCAGTTCTTC.

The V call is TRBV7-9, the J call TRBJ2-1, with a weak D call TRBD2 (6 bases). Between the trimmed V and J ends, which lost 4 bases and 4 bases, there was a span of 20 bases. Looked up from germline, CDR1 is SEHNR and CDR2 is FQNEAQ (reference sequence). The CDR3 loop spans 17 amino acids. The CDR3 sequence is CASSSPVGLAPYNEQFF. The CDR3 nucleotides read TGTGCCAGCAGCTCGCCCGTCGGGCTAGCGCCATACAATGAGCAGTTCTTC. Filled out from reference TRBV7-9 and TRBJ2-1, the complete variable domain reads DTGVSQNPRHKITKRGQNVTFRCDPISEHNRLYWYRQTLGQGPEFLTYFQNEAQLEKSRLLSDRFSAERPKGSFSTLEIQRTEQGDSAMYLCASSSPVGLAPYNEQFFGPGTRLTVL.

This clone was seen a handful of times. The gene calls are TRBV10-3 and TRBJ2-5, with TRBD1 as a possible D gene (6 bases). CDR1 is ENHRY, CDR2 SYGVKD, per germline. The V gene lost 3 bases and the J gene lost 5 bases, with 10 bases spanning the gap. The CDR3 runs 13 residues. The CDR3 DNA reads TGTGCCATCAGTGAACAGGGTGGGGAGACCCAGTACTTC. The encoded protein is CAISEQGGETQYF.

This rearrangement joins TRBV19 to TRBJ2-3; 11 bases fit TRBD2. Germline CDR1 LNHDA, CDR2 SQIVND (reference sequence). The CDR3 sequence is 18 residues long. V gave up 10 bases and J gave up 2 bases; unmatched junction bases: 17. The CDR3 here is CATTRWGRLAGPTDTQYF. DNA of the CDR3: TGTGCCACTACCCGCTGGGGGAGACTAGCGGGACCCACAGATACGCAGTATTTT.

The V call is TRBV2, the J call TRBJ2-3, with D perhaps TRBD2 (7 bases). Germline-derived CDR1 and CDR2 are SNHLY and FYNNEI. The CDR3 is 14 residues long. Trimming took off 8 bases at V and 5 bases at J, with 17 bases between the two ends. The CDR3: CASGPRGRGDTQYF. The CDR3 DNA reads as TGTGCCAGCGGACCGAGGGGGAGGGGAGATACGCAGTATTTT.

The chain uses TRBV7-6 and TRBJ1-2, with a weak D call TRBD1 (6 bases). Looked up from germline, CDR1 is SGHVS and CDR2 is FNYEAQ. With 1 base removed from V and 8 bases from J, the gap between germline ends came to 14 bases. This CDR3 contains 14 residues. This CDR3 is CASSLEAGRGGYTF. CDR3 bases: TGTGCCAGCAGCTTAGAGGCGGGCAGGGGCGGCTACACCTTC.

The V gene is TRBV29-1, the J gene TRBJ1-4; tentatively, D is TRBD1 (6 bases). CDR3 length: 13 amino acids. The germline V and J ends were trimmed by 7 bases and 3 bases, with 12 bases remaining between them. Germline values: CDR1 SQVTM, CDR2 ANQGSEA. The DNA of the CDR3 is TGCAGCGCGAGACAGGTTCCTAATGAAAAACTGTTTTTT. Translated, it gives CSARQVPNEKLFF.

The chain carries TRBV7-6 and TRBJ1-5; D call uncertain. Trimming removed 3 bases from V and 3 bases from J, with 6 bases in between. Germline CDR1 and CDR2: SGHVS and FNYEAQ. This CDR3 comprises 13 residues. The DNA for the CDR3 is TGTGCCAGCAGCTTGAGAGACAATCAGCCCCAGCATTTT. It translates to CASSLRDNQPQHF.

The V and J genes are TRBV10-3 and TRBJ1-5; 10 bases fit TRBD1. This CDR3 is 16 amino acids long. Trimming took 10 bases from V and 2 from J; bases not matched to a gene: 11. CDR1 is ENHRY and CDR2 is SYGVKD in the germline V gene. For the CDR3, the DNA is TGTGCCAGCAGATCGAAGACAGGGGGCGGCAATCAGCCCCAGCATTTT. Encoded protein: CASRSKTGGGNQPQHF.

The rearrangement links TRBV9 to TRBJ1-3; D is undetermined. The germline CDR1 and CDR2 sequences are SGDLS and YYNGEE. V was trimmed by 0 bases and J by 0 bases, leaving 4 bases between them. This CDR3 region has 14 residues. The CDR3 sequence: CASSVDSSGNTIYF. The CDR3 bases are TGTGCCAGCAGCGTAGACAGCTCTGGAAACACCATATATTTT.

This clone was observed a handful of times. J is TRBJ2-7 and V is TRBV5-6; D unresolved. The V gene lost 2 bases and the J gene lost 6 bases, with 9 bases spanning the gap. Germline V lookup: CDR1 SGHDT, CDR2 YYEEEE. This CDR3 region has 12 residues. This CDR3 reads CASSFESGEQYF. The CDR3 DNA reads TGTGCCAGCAGCTTCGAATCGGGCGAGCAGTACTTC.